The 27 T cell receptor beta chains below all came from one sample that was sequenced in a study of Graves' ophthalmopathy and Graves' hyperthyroidism (dated by TCRdb to 2017 to 2018). These reads were obtained on an Illumina HiSeq 2000. For repertoire sequencing, TCR beta CDR3 regions were amplified from RNA transcripts. The first round of RT-PCR was done with HTBI primers and the Qiagen OneStep RT-PCR kit, and was followed by a second round of multiplex PCR, then size selection and purification. The raw public reads went through TCRdb reprocessing: fastp at Q25, MiXCR clone calling, in-frame beta chains kept. Every distinct CDR3 protein forms one entry, paired with its most common genes and DNA. The sample records a few hundred thousand distinct CDR3 sequences, roughly 21% of which are singletons. The ten largest clonotypes hold approximately 39% of the sample. Sequencing was done on a sample of peripheral blood. These TCRs come from a woman between 50 and 59 years old with Graves' ophthalmopathy. Donor details come from another sample of the same person, matched by shared clones.

The chain recombines TRBV5-1 with TRBJ2-7, with 7 positions matching TRBD1. The CDR3 contains 15 residues. The junction had 7 bases not matched to a gene; V was cut back by 2 bases and J by 2 bases. Germline-derived CDR1 and CDR2 are SGHRS and YFSETQ. CDR3 sequence reads: CASSFRQGAPYEQYF. The CDR3 DNA reads TGCGCCAGCAGCTTCCGACAGGGTGCACCCTACGAGCAGTACTTC. Full variable domain (rest looked up from reference TRBV5-1 and TRBJ2-7): KAGVTQTPRYLIKTRGQQVTLSCSPISGHRSVSWYQQTPGQGLQFLFEYFSETQRNKGNFPGRFSGRQFSNSRSEMNVSTLELGDSALYLCASSFRQGAPYEQYFGPGTRLTVT.

This clonotype was seen repeatedly, ten times or more. J is TRBJ2-7 and V is TRBV29-1; 10 nucleotides line up with TRBD2. V lost 2 bases and J lost 2; bases outside the gene matches: 6. The CDR3 consists of 15 residues. CDR1 SQVTM and CDR2 ANQGSEA come from the germline V gene. This chain's CDR3 is CSVEFRTSGTYEQYF. The CDR3 DNA is TGCAGCGTTGAATTTAGAACTAGCGGGACCTACGAGCAGTACTTC.

The chain employs TRBV9 and TRBJ2-2; D is unclear. The CDR3 is made up of 12 amino acids. Trimming removed 2 bases from V and 6 bases from J, with 5 bases in between. Per the germline V gene, CDR1 is SGDLS and CDR2 is YYNGEE. CDR3 region: CASSVYPGELFF. In DNA form, the CDR3 reads TGTGCCAGCAGCGTTTACCCCGGGGAGCTGTTTTTT.

This clonotype has at least ten counts. The V and J genes are TRBV25-1 and TRBJ2-5; D is unresolved. With 1 base removed from V and 2 bases from J, the gap between germline ends came to 8 bases. Germline CDR1 is MGHDK and CDR2 is SYGVNS. The CDR3 is 14 amino acids. CDR3: CASSEWQLQETQYF. For the CDR3, the DNA is TGTGCCAGCAGTGAATGGCAGCTTCAAGAGACCCAGTACTTC.

This clonotype was found many times. It is unclear where the CDR3 begins or ends on the DNA, so no DNA is shown, and the CDR3 is as TCRdb lists it. The chain recombines TRBV28 with TRBJ1-2; TRBD1 is the table's D call and was not checked against the DNA. Germline V lookup: CDR1 MDHEN, CDR2 SYDVKM. Both ends counted, the CDR3 spans 14 residues. The CDR3 loop is CASSSSDRLYGYTF.

This clonotype was found many times. V and J are TRBV2 and TRBJ2-4; D unclear. CDR3 length equals 14 residues. Deletions cut 3 bases from V and 8 bases from J, with 14 bases between. CDR1 is SNHLY, CDR2 FYNNEI, per germline. CDR3 DNA: TGTGCCAGCAGTGAGGGCGCTCTTTTGGACATTCAGTACTTC. Translating it yields CASSEGALLDIQYF.

Points on this clonotype: A single base separates this from a much larger clone, so it may be a read error. The chain recombines TRBV9 with TRBJ1-6, with TRBD1 matching over 7 bases. Per germline, CDR1 SGDLS and CDR2 YYNGEE. The CDR3 loop spans 14 amino acids. The V gene end was trimmed by 6 bases and the J gene end by 6 bases; junction bases not matched to a gene: 6. CDR3 in DNA: TGTGCCAGCATCGCCCGACAGGGTAATTCACCCCTCCACTTT. It specifies CASIARQGNSPLHF.

This clonotype was seen a few times. The CDR3 region is CASSFTEGVFGELFF. Written as DNA, the CDR3 is TGTGCCAGCAGTTTCACCGAGGGGGTGTTTGGGGAGCTGTTTTTT. V is TRBV27 and J is TRBJ2-2; D perhaps matches TRBD1 (6 bases). The V end was cut by 3 bases, the J end by 8 bases, with 16 bases between. The CDR3 runs 15 residues. Germline assignment: CDR1 MNHEY and CDR2 SMNVEV (reference sequence).

This clonotype was observed many times. V gene TRBV12-3 or TRBV12-4 combines with J gene TRBJ2-5; tentatively, D is TRBD1 (5 bases). CDR3 length: 14 residues. Trimming stripped 3 bases from V and 1 base from J, with 9 bases between. The CDR3 coding sequence is TGTGCCAGCAGTTTTTTGGACACCCAAGAGACCCAGTACTTC. This codes for CASSFLDTQETQYF.

This clonotype was detected ten times or more. This chain uses TRBV13 with TRBJ2-5; TRBD2 is a possible D gene (5 bases). The ends were cut back, 4 bases at V and 0 bases at J, with 12 bases in the middle. Per the germline V gene, CDR1 is PRHDT and CDR2 is FYEKMQ (reference sequence). This CDR3 contains 15 residues. In nucleotides, the CDR3 is TGTGCCAGCAGCTCTCAGGAGAGGGACCAAGAGACCCAGTACTTC. This codes for CASSSQERDQETQYF.

This chain connects TRBV6-4 to TRBJ1-1; D is uncertain. Germline CDR1 and CDR2: MRHNA and SNTAGT. The CDR3 runs 14 residues. V was cut by 0 bases and J by 1 base, with 6 bases left in between. The CDR3 protein is CASSDSDGNTEAFF. The CDR3 DNA reads TGTGCCAGCAGTGACTCAGACGGGAACACTGAAGCTTTCTTT.

This chain links TRBV28 with TRBJ2-7, with a tentative D call TRBD2 (6 bases). V dropped 6 bases and J dropped 1 base, with 16 bases sitting between them. The CDR3 consists of 15 residues. Germline CDR1 reads MDHEN; CDR2 reads SYDVKM. CDR3 region: CASSPSGVFSYEQYF. In DNA form, the CDR3 reads TGTGCCAGCAGCCCATCGGGGGTCTTTTCCTACGAGCAGTACTTC. The variable domain in full, completed from reference TRBV28 and TRBJ2-7, reads DVKVTQSSRYLVKRTGEKVFLECVQDMDHENMFWYRQDPGLGLRLIYFSYDVKMKEKGDIPEGYSVSREKKERFSLILESASTNQTSMYLCASSPSGVFSYEQYFGPGTRLTVT.

Remarks on this clonotype: The junction does not match germline at one end; this may be a read error. The genes are TRBV2 and TRBJ2-3; the D gene is possibly TRBD1 (5 bases). The germline gives CDR1 SNHLY, CDR2 FYNNEI. This CDR3 is built from 12 residues. This CDR3 is CASKPTGSAESF. The CDR3 nucleotides read TGTGCCAGCAAACCCACAGGCTCCGCCGAATCATTT.

The gene calls are TRBV6-1 and TRBJ2-7; D remains unclear. The germline CDR1 and CDR2 sequences are MNHNS and SASEGT. The V gene lost 9 bases and the J gene lost 2 bases, with 14 bases spanning the gap. CDR3 length equals 13 residues. Here the CDR3 DNA reads TGTGCCAGGACACTCCAAGAAGCCTACGAGCAGTACTTC. Encoded protein: CARTLQEAYEQYF.

In its sample, this clonotype was seen a few times. V is TRBV7-9 and J is TRBJ2-7; 7 positions match TRBD2. The CDR3 covers 14 residues. Germline V gene sequence: CDR1 SEHNR, CDR2 FQNEAQ (reference sequence). The V gene end was trimmed by 2 bases and the J gene end by 5 bases; junction bases not matched to a gene: 6. The CDR3 protein is CASSLSIAGNEQYF. DNA of the CDR3: TGTGCCAGCAGCTTATCGATAGCGGGTAACGAGCAGTACTTC.

This clonotype was seen at least ten times. The chain is built from TRBV28 and TRBJ2-2; 13 nucleotides line up with TRBD2. This CDR3 contains 15 residues. Germline assignment: CDR1 MDHEN and CDR2 SYDVKM. V trimming: 7 bases; J trimming: 6 bases; junction bases outside the gene matches: 5. In DNA, the CDR3 is TGTGCCAGCATGGGGACTAGCGGGAATCCCGGGGAGCTGTTTTTT. Protein: CASMGTSGNPGELFF.

This clonotype showed up many times. This chain connects TRBV6-5 to TRBJ1-2, with D possibly being TRBD1 (5 bases). CDR3 length equals 13 residues. Trimming shortened V by 6 bases and J by 6 bases, and 14 bases separated the two germline ends. Germline V gene sequence: CDR1 MNHEY, CDR2 SVGAGI. The CDR3 DNA follows: TGTGCCAGCAGCCCCGGGACTAGGGATGGCTACACCTTC. It yields the protein CASSPGTRDGYTF.

With regard to this clonotype: This could be a read error, since a much larger clone is one nucleotide away. V gene TRBV15 combines with J gene TRBJ1-6; D unclear. Per germline, CDR1 LNHNV and CDR2 YYDKDF (reference sequence). The CDR3 extends over 14 amino acids. CDR3 residues: CATSRDPYNSSLHF. The DNA of the CDR3 is TGTGCCACCAGCCGGGATCCCTATAATTCATCCCTCCACTTT.

This clonotype occurred many times. V is TRBV18 and J is TRBJ2-5, with TRBD1 as a possible D gene (5 bases). V was shortened by 0 bases and J by 5 bases, with 10 bases between the two germline ends. The germline V gene has CDR1 KGHSH and CDR2 LQKENI. CDR3 length: 14 amino acids. The CDR3 here is CASSPPSRAETQYF. CDR3 nucleotide sequence: TGTGCCAGCTCACCACCGTCCAGGGCTGAGACCCAGTACTTC.

This clonotype was observed many times. The chain joins TRBV28 to TRBJ2-6; D remains ambiguous. The V gene lost 5 bases and the J gene lost 2 bases, with 10 bases spanning the gap. Per germline, CDR1 MDHEN and CDR2 SYDVKM. The CDR3 consists of 15 residues. This CDR3 is CASSRASAGANVLTF. The CDR3, as DNA: TGTGCCAGCAGTAGAGCGAGCGCTGGGGCCAACGTCCTGACTTTC.

Of note for this clonotype: The missing conserved phenylalanine or tryptophan at the end of this CDR3 makes a read error likely. V usage is TRBV2 and J usage is TRBJ2-7; a possible D gene is TRBD1 (6 bases). The CDR3 runs to 12 residues. Germline CDR1 reads SNHLY; CDR2 reads FYNNEI. V lost 8 bases, J lost 3 bases, and 11 bases lay in between. The CDR3 DNA is TGTGCCAGCCGACAGGTCCTCTACGAGCAGTACCTC. Its translation: CASRQVLYEQYL.

The sample holds a few counts of this clonotype. V is TRBV20-1 and J is TRBJ1-3; unclear D gene. The CDR3 is 15 amino acids. V was clipped by 0 bases and J by 4 bases, with 13 bases between them. Germline loops: CDR1 DFQATT, CDR2 SNEGSKA (reference sequence). CDR3 loop: CSARDLRSVGNTIYF. For the CDR3, the DNA is TGCAGTGCTAGAGACCTCCGGTCGGTCGGAAACACCATATATTTT.

This clonotype showed up many times. The chain has TRBV20-1 and TRBJ2-5; D is possibly TRBD1 (5 bases). V lost 3 bases and J lost 1, with 18 bases in between. CDR3 length equals 16 residues. Per the germline V gene, CDR1 is DFQATT and CDR2 is SNEGSKA (reference sequence). DNA of the CDR3: TGCAGTGCTAGCGGAGAGAGCGTAGGGGTCCAAGAGACCCAGTACTTC. Its protein is CSASGESVGVQETQYF.

This clonotype was observed a few times. The chain employs TRBV7-2 and TRBJ1-2, with 7 bases that match TRBD1. V shed 1 base, J shed 1 base, and the junction held 6 bases outside the gene matches. Germline V gene sequence: CDR1 SGHTA, CDR2 FQGNSA. This CDR3 spans 16 amino acids. The CDR3 sequence is CASSLGRDRFNYGYTF. The CDR3 DNA reads as TGTGCCAGCAGCTTAGGGCGGGACAGATTTAACTATGGCTACACCTTC.

This clonotype was detected ten times or more. One junction end disagrees with the germline gene, perhaps due to a read error. The CDR3 protein is CATSRDMKNTGAFF. CDR3 nucleotide sequence: TGTGCCACCAGCAGAGATATGAAAAACACTGGAGCTTTCTTT. V usage is TRBV15 and J usage is TRBJ1-1; no firm D call. CDR3 length equals 14 residues. Per germline, CDR1 LNHNV and CDR2 YYDKDF (reference sequence).

There are many counts of this clonotype. The rearrangement joins TRBV24-1 to TRBJ2-3; TRBD2 might be the D (5 bases). Germline lookup yields CDR1 KGHDR and CDR2 SFDVKD. V shed 5 bases and J shed 0 bases, with 14 bases lying between them. The CDR3 runs 16 residues. DNA of the CDR3: TGTGCCACCAGTGGCCCTGGGCGCGGGAGCACAGATACGCAGTATTTT. It encodes CATSGPGRGSTDTQYF.

This clonotype was observed at least ten times. The gene calls are TRBV10-1 and TRBJ2-5; 7 bases map to TRBD2. With 6 bases clipped from V and 1 base from J, the junction kept 5 bases outside the gene matches. The CDR3 has 14 residues. Germline values: CDR1 WNHNN, CDR2 SYGVQD (reference sequence). As DNA, the CDR3 is TGCGCCAGCAGCCGGAGCGGGATCCAAGAGACCCAGTACTTC. The encoded protein is CASSRSGIQETQYF.